The T cell receptor beta chain described here comes from a study of cytomegalovirus exposure and HLA in healthy donors. Across the whole study: Roughly 180 million T cells yielded 100 million or so unique TCR beta sequences in earlier analysis. Study observations and caveats: TCR beta sequences numbering roughly 16,000 were associated with HLA alleles at 0.05 false discovery rate in a later analysis. When analyzed later, a missense DCLRE1C variant was found to be linked to TCR beta V- and J-gene trimming.

Notes on this clone: What it binds is not known.

Germline-derived CDR1 and CDR2 are SGHNT and YYREEE (reference sequence). This CDR3 has 14 residues. Trimming left V 3 bases short and J 8 bases short, with 12 bases between. 13 Jbeta primers and 60 Vbeta primers were used for the PCR. TCRdb's table, derived via immunoSEQ multiplex PCR, lists solely in-frame clones and lacks some. The sample yields about 110,000 clones, 74% seen once. Each donor was nominally healthy when sampled (though unrecorded immune exposures were likely). The sample taken for sequencing was PBMCs. The clonotype was recovered from a man aged 45-65 years in good health and CMV-seropositive. The chain couples TRBV5-4 to TRBJ1-6, with D perhaps matching TRBD1 (6 bases). The DNA of the CDR3 is TGTGCCAGCAGCTCCAGGGGTATGGATTCACCCCTCCACTTT. This translates into CASSSRGMDSPLHF.